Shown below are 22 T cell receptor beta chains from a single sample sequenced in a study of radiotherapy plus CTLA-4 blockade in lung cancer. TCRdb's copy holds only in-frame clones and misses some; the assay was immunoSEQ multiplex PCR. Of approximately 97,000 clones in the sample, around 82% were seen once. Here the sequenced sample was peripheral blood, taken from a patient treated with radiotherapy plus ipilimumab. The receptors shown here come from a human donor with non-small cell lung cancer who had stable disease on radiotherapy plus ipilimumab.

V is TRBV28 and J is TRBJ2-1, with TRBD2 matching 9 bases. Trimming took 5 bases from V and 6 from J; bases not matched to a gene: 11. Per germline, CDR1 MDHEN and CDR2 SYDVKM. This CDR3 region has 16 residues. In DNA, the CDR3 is TGTGCCAGCAGTCCCCCCCTTAGCGGGGGACGCAATGAGCAGTTCTTC. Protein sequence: CASSPPLSGGRNEQFF.

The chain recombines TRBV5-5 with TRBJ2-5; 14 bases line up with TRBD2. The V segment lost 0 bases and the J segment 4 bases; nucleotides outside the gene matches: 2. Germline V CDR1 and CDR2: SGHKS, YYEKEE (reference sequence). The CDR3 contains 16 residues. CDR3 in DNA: TGTGCCAGCAGCTTGGGGGGACTAGCGGGAGCAGAGACCCAGTACTTC. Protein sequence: CASSLGGLAGAETQYF.

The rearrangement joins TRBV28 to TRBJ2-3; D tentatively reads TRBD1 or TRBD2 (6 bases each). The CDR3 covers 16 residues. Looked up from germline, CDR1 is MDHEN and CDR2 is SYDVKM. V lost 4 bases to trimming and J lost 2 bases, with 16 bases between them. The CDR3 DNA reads TGTGCCAGCAGTTCCAACACCTGGGGGGCCACAGATACGCAGTATTTT. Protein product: CASSSNTWGATDTQYF.

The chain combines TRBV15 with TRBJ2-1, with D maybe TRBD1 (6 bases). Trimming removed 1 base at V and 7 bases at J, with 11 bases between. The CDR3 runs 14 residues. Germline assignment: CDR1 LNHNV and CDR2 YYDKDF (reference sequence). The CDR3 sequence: CATSRGRGRNEQFF. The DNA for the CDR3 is TGTGCCACCAGCAGAGGCAGGGGTAGAAATGAGCAGTTCTTC.

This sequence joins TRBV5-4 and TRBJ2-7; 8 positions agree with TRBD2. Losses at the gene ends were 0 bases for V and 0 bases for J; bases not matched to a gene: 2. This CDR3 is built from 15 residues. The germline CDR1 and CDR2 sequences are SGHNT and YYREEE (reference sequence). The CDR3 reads CASSLDSGGSYEQYF. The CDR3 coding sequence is TGTGCCAGCAGCTTGGACAGCGGGGGCTCCTACGAGCAGTACTTC.

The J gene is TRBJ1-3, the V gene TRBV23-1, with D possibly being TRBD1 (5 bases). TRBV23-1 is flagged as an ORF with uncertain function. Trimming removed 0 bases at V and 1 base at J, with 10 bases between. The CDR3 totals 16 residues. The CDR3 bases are TGCGCCAGCAGTCAATCGCCAGGGAAATCTGGAAACACCATATATTTT. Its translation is CASSQSPGKSGNTIYF.

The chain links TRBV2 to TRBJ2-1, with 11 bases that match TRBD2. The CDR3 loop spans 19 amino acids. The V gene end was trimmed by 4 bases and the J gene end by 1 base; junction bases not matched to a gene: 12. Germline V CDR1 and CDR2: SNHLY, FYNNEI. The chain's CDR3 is CASSVIGLAGGSSYNEQFF. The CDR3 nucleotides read TGTGCCAGCAGTGTAATCGGCCTAGCGGGGGGTAGTTCCTACAATGAGCAGTTCTTC.

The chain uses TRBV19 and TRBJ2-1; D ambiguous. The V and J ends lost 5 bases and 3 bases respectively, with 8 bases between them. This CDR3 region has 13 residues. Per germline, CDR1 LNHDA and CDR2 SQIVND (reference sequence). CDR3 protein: CASSLGVYNEQFF. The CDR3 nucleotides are TGTGCCAGTAGTCTCGGAGTCTACAATGAGCAGTTCTTC.

CDR3 sequence: CASSSTSGSNQPQHF. CDR3 DNA sequence: TGTGCCAGCAGTTCAACCTCGGGGAGCAATCAGCCCCAGCATTTT. The J gene is TRBJ1-5, the V gene TRBV6-1; no clear D. The CDR3 has 15 residues. Between the trimmed V and J ends, which lost 5 bases and 1 base, there was a span of 12 bases. Germline lookup yields CDR1 MNHNS and CDR2 SASEGT.

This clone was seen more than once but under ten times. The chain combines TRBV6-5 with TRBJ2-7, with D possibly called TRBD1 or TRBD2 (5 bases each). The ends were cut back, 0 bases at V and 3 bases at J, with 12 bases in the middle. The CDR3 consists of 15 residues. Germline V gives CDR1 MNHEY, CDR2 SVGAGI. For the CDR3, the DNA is TGTGCCAGCAGTTACTCGGTGGGGGACCACTACGAGCAGTACTTC. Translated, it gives CASSYSVGDHYEQYF.

CDR3 loop: CASSLVWSVSYGYTF. The CDR3 DNA is TGTGCCAGCAGCTTGGTTTGGAGCGTGTCCTATGGCTACACCTTC. This sequence joins TRBV5-5 and TRBJ1-2; no definite D call. V shed 0 bases and J shed 4 bases, with 13 bases lying between them. Germline lookup yields CDR1 SGHKS and CDR2 YYEKEE (reference sequence). This CDR3 contains 15 residues.

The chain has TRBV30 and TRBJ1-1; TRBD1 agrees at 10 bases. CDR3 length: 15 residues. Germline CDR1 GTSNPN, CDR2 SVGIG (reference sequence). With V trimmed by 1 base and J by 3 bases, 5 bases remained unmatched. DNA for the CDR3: TGTGCCTGGAGTGGACAGGGGGCAGAGGACACTGAAGCTTTCTTT. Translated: CAWSGQGAEDTEAFF.

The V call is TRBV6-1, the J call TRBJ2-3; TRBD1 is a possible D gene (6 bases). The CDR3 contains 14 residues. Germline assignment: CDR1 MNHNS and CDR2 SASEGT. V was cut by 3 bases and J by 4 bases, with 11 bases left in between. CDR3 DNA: TGTGCCAGCAGTGAGACAGGACGACCAGATACGCAGTATTTT. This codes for CASSETGRPDTQYF.

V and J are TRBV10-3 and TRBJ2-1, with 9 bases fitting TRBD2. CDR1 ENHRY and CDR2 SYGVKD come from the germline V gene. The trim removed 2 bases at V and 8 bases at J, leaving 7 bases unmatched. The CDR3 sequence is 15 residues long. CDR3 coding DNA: TGTGCCATCAGTGAGAAGGCGGGGGGGCCGTATGAGCAGTTCTTC. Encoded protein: CAISEKAGGPYEQFF.

CDR3 sequence (DNA): TGTGCCAGCAGGATGGACAGGGGGATTAATGGAAACACCATATATTTT. Translated, it gives CASRMDRGINGNTIYF. The V and J genes are TRBV28 and TRBJ1-3; 10 bases agree with TRBD1. Trimming at V came to 6 bases and at J to 3 bases, leaving 8 bases not matched to a gene. CDR1 and CDR2 from the germline V gene are MDHEN and SYDVKM. This CDR3 region has 16 residues.

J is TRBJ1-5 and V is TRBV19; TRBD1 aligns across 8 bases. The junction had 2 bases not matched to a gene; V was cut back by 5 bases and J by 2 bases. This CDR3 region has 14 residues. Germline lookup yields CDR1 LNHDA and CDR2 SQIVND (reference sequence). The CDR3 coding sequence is TGTGCCAGTAGTTCAGGGGGCGGCAATCAGCCCCAGCATTTT. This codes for CASSSGGGNQPQHF.

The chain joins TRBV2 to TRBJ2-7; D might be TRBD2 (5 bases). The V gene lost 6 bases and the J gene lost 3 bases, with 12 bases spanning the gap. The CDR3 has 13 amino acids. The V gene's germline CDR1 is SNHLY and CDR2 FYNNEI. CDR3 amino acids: CASRRGRGYEQYF. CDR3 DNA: TGTGCCAGCAGGAGAGGGCGAGGCTACGAGCAGTACTTC.

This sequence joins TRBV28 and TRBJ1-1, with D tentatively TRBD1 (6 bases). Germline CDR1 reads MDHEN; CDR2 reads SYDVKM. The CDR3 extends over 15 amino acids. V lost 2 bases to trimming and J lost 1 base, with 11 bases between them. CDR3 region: CASSLVRGKNTEAFF. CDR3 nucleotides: TGTGCCAGCAGTTTAGTCAGGGGTAAGAACACTGAAGCTTTCTTT. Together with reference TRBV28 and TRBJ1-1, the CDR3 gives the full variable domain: DVKVTQSSRYLVKRTGEKVFLECVQDMDHENMFWYRQDPGLGLRLIYFSYDVKMKEKGDIPEGYSVSREKKERFSLILESASTNQTSMYLCASSLVRGKNTEAFFGQGTRLTVV.

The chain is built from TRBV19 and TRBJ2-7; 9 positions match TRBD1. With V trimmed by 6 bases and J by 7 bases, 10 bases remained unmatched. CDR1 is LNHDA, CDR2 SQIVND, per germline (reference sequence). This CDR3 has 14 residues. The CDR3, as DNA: TGTGCCAGTAGCCAACCGGGACAGGGATTGGAGCAGTACTTC. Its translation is CASSQPGQGLEQYF.

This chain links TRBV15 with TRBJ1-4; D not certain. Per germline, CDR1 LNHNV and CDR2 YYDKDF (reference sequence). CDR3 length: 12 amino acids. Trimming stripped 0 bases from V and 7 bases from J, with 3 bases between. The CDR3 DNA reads TGTGCCACCAGCAGAGATGGTGAAAAACTGTTTTTT. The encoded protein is CATSRDGEKLFF.

DNA for the CDR3: TGCGCCAGCAGTGAGTCCGCCGATGGAAATGGCTACACCTTC. Translation gives CASSESADGNGYTF. The V call is TRBV10-1, the J call TRBJ1-2, with D hard to call. V was shortened by 0 bases and J by 6 bases, with 11 bases between the two germline ends. CDR1 and CDR2 (germline): WNHNN, SYGVQD (reference sequence). The CDR3 is made up of 14 amino acids.

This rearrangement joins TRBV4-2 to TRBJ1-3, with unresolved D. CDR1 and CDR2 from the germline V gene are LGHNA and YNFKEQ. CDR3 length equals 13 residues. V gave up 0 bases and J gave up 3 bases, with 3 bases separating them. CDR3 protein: CASSQELGNTIYF. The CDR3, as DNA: TGTGCCAGCAGCCAAGAGCTTGGAAACACCATATATTTT.